This T cell receptor beta chain is drawn from a study of blood T cell repertoires in COVID-19. Study details: Sites across the United States, Italy and Spain contributed samples from acute and convalescent COVID-19. In each case, the material was cDNA or gDNA derived from T cells, B-cell-depleted T cells, or PBMCs.

This table comes from immunoSEQ multiplex PCR, and its TCRdb copy is limited to in-frame clones, with some not included. The sample lists 300,000 to 400,000 clones; 88% were seen once. Enrolment of Seattle patients took place during active infection, and they were followed longitudinally. This clone was recorded only once. V lost 7 bases and J lost 5, with 15 bases in between. From germline, CDR1 is MNHEY and CDR2 SVGAGI. The CDR3 runs 15 residues. The sequence derives from a woman between 65 and 79 years old with COVID-19, enrolled during active disease. The gene calls are TRBV6-5 and TRBJ1-6; a weak D match, TRBD1 (5 bases). The sequencing sample was made of peripheral blood. The CDR3 nucleotides are TGTGCCAGCACCGCGATTGACAGTAATAATTCACCCCTCCACTTT. Residues: CASTAIDSNNSPLHF.